The clone carrying this TCR beta chain was observed many times. Antigen unknown. The V end was cut by 2 bases, the J end by 8 bases, with 8 bases between. This CDR3 has 12 amino acids. The germline CDR1 and CDR2 sequences are SGHRS and YFSETQ. This sample was included in a study of CD8 T cells in ankylosing spondylitis. Overall study findings and caveats: Several of the motif variants were reported before in synovial fluid and blood from reactive arthritis.

TCRdb called the 5' RACE reads again in MiXCR, with one record for every CDR3 protein. The data contain 240,000 or so distinct CDR3 sequences, approximately 9% of them seen just once; the ten biggest clones take up about 6.5%. The TCR sequence derives from a male donor with ankylosing spondylitis or in good health (not recorded which). The sequencing sample was made of blood, either unsorted or a sorted T cell fraction (not recorded which). The chain is built from TRBV5-1 and TRBJ2-1; D possibly corresponds to TRBD1 (6 bases). The CDR3 here is CASSFRGDEQFF. DNA for the CDR3: TGCGCCAGCAGCTTCAGGGGAGATGAGCAGTTCTTC.